The 20 T cell receptor beta chains given below trace back to one sample, sequenced in a study of CD8+CD57+ T cells in acquired aplastic anemia. Template material for TCR beta VDJ and CDR3 profiling consisted of genomic DNA. MiXCR was run by TCRdb on the reads, yielding one entry per CDR3 protein. The repertoire consists of some 120,000 distinct CDR3 sequences, with roughly 50% occurring once and the leading ten covering about 2.3%. Sample: sorted CD4+, CD8+, or CD8+CD57+ T cells (not recorded which) from PBMCs. Receptors originate from a human donor in good health, serving as a control.

The chain carries TRBV2 and TRBJ2-7; 8 nucleotides line up with TRBD2. The trim removed 7 bases at V and 4 bases at J, leaving 15 bases unmatched. CDR3 length: 16 amino acids. Germline CDR1 is SNHLY and CDR2 is FYNNEI. The DNA for the CDR3 is TGTGCCAGCAAGGATAGCGGGGTGATATTGATTTACGAGCAGTACTTC. Protein sequence: CASKDSGVILIYEQYF.

This clonotype was observed many times. The chain is built from TRBV6-1 and TRBJ1-3; D remains unclear. Germline CDR1 and CDR2: MNHNS and SASEGT. This CDR3 comprises 14 residues. V was clipped by 6 bases and J by 1 base, with 10 bases between them. The CDR3 DNA is TGTGCCAGCAGCGGCTCGCTATCTGGAAACACCATATATTTT. Encoded protein: CASSGSLSGNTIYF.

In this sample, this clonotype turned up a few times. The chain uses TRBV24-1 and TRBJ2-3, with D hard to call. The V end was cut by 1 base, the J end by 6 bases, with 10 bases between. Germline-derived CDR1 and CDR2 are KGHDR and SFDVKD. CDR3 size: 14 residues. The CDR3 reads CATSDFTLSDTQYF. The CDR3 nucleotides read TGTGCCACCAGTGATTTCACCCTGTCCGATACGCAGTATTTT.

This clonotype showed up just a few times. The chain couples TRBV7-8 to TRBJ2-3; D perhaps matches TRBD2 (6 bases). The CDR3 is 14 residues long. V lost 7 bases, J lost 2 bases, and 13 bases lay in between. Germline lookup yields CDR1 SGHVS and CDR2 FQNEAQ. For the CDR3, the DNA is TGTGCCAGCACCCTGGGGGACTCCACAGATACGCAGTATTTT. This encodes CASTLGDSTDTQYF.

This clonotype was found many times. The chain couples TRBV19 to TRBJ2-5, with D perhaps TRBD2 (6 bases). The CDR3 runs to 14 residues. V lost 0 bases, J lost 4 bases, and 9 bases lay in between. Looked up from germline, CDR1 is LNHDA and CDR2 is SQIVND (reference sequence). This CDR3 is CASSIDGGRETQYF. The CDR3 DNA sequence: TGTGCCAGTAGTATAGATGGGGGGAGAGAGACCCAGTACTTC.

The rearrangement links TRBV6-2 or TRBV6-3 to TRBJ1-5; D is unresolved. Trimming shortened V by 2 bases and J by 11 bases, and 19 bases separated the two germline ends. This CDR3 is built from 15 residues. Germline V gene data show CDR1 as MNHEY and CDR2 as SVGEGT. The CDR3, as DNA: TGTGCCAGCAGTTACGGCGAGGGTATGTTTGGGACCCAGCATTTT. Amino acid sequence: CASSYGEGMFGTQHF.

This clonotype was detected ten times or more. The chain links TRBV6-1 to TRBJ1-1, with a weak D call TRBD1 (6 bases). The germline CDR1 and CDR2 sequences are MNHNS and SASEGT. Trimming left V 6 bases short and J 1 base short, with 18 bases between. The CDR3 contains 16 residues. The CDR3 sequence: CASSNGGANGNTEAFF. CDR3 coding DNA: TGTGCCAGCAGCAACGGGGGGGCAAATGGGAACACTGAAGCTTTCTTT.

This clonotype showed up just once. The chain has TRBV7-8 and TRBJ1-2; D perhaps matches TRBD1 (5 bases). In germline, CDR1 is SGHVS, CDR2 FQNEAQ. The CDR3 spans 13 residues. V lost 4 bases, J lost 8 bases, and 14 bases lay in between. Here the CDR3 reads CASSSGTTGGYTF. The CDR3, as DNA: TGTGCCAGCAGCTCTGGGACGACGGGGGGCTACACCTTC.

The J gene is TRBJ2-7, the V gene TRBV2; D might be TRBD1 (5 bases). The V end was cut by 6 bases, the J end by 0 bases, with 9 bases between. The CDR3 runs to 13 residues. Per the germline V gene, CDR1 is SNHLY and CDR2 is FYNNEI. CDR3 sequence (DNA): TGTGCCAGCAGGGGGCTGCCCTCCTACGAGCAGTACTTC. This gives the protein CASRGLPSYEQYF.

This clonotype was observed a handful of times. Given a much more abundant clone one base away, this may be a read error. The chain joins TRBV2 to TRBJ2-1; TRBD1 is a possible D gene (6 bases). In germline, CDR1 is SNHLY, CDR2 FYNNEI. The germline V and J ends were trimmed by 7 bases and 6 bases, with 19 bases remaining between them. This CDR3 comprises 15 residues. The CDR3 sequence: CASTIRGGKSNEQFF. CDR3 DNA sequence: TGTGCCAGCACCATCCGTGGGGGCAAAAGCAATGAGCAGTTCTTC.

The chain carries TRBV5-3 and TRBJ2-1, with D uncertain. TRBV5-3 is an ORF; its function is uncertain. V was shortened by 8 bases and J by 8 bases, with 11 bases between the two germline ends. The CDR3 extends over 11 amino acids. The CDR3 DNA sequence: TGTGCCAGCAGCCGGGTGGATGAGCAGTTCTTC. Translating it yields CASSRVDEQFF.

The chain recombines TRBV6-4 with TRBJ1-2; the D gene is possibly TRBD1 (6 bases). CDR3 length: 13 amino acids. Between the trimmed V and J ends, which lost 0 bases and 8 bases, there was a span of 10 bases. Germline CDR1 is MRHNA and CDR2 is SNTAGT. The CDR3 loop reads CASSDSGQGGYTF. In nucleotides, the CDR3 is TGTGCCAGCAGTGACTCGGGGCAGGGGGGCTACACCTTC.

This clonotype was recorded a few times. A much larger clonotype is one base distant, so this may be a read error. The chain carries TRBV11-3 and TRBJ2-5; 7 nucleotides agree with TRBD1. CDR3 length equals 14 residues. From germline, CDR1 is SGHNT and CDR2 YENEEA. The CDR3 DNA sequence: TGTGCCTGCAGCAAAACGACAGGGCACGAGACCCAGTACTTC. Residues: CACSKTTGHETQYF.

This clonotype was observed many times. The chain combines TRBV12-3 or TRBV12-4 with TRBJ1-2, with 9 bases aligning to TRBD1. There are 16 residues in the CDR3. The ends lost 10 bases at V and 5 bases at J; junction bases unmatched: 17. This CDR3 is CATTVRDRVLSYGYTF. CDR3 nucleotides: TGTGCCACAACCGTCCGGGACAGGGTGTTATCTTATGGCTACACCTTC.

On this clonotype itself: Possible read error: a much larger clone is one base away. The chain is built from TRBV11-2 and TRBJ1-4, with TRBD1 as a possible D gene (5 bases). The CDR3 consists of 13 residues. Germline V CDR1 and CDR2: SGHAT, FQNNGV. Trimming took off 5 bases at V and 8 bases at J, with 12 bases between the two ends. CDR3 residues: CASSSRDGEKLFF. In DNA form, the CDR3 reads TGTGCCAGCAGCAGCCGGGACGGCGAAAAACTGTTTTTT.

The V and J genes are TRBV7-2 and TRBJ2-5; D is possibly TRBD1 or TRBD2 (7 bases each). CDR3 length: 14 residues. Germline lookup yields CDR1 SGHTA and CDR2 FQGNSA. V was clipped by 5 bases and J by 4 bases, with 14 bases between them. CDR3 nucleotides: TGTGCCAGCAGCCCAGGGGGGGGCCTAGAGACCCAGTACTTC. It is translated as CASSPGGGLETQYF. Using reference TRBV7-2 and TRBJ2-5 for the parts outside the CDR3, the full variable domain is GAGVSQSPSNKVTEKGKDVELRCDPISGHTALYWYRQSLGQGLEFLIYFQGNSAPDKSGLPSDRFSAERTGGSVSTLTIQRTQQEDSAVYLCASSPGGGLETQYFGPGTRLLVL.

With regard to this clonotype: A much larger clone lies a single base off, so this may be a read error. The V call is TRBV6-5, the J call TRBJ1-3; D may be TRBD1 (5 bases). Germline V gives CDR1 MNHEY, CDR2 SVGAGI. The CDR3 sequence is 15 residues long. CDR3 sequence (DNA): TGTGCCAGCAGTTACAGGGGTGTTTCTGGAAACACCACATATTTT. Protein: CASSYRGVSGNTTYF.

This clonotype was recorded at least ten times. The rearrangement links TRBV12-3 or TRBV12-4 to TRBJ1-6, with TRBD1 matching 8 bases. The J segment lost 10 bases and the V segment lost 2 bases, leaving 10 bases of the junction unmatched. The length of the CDR3 is 16 residues. The CDR3 DNA reads TGTGCCAGCAGTTTACAGGGGGCGCTTGCTAGCTCACCCCTCCACTTT. Protein product: CASSLQGALASSPLHF.

The sample holds many counts of this clonotype. The chain has TRBV4-1 and TRBJ2-7; 7 nucleotides match TRBD2. Germline V gene sequence: CDR1 MGHRA, CDR2 YSYEKL. Trimming took 1 base from V and 2 from J; bases not matched to a gene: 2. This CDR3 has 14 residues. CDR3 in DNA: TGCGCCAGCAGCCAAGGGGGGGGGACCTACGAGCAGTACTTC. Its protein product is CASSQGGGTYEQYF.

The rearrangement joins TRBV19 to TRBJ1-6; D uncertain. In germline, CDR1 is LNHDA, CDR2 SQIVND (reference sequence). This CDR3 has 14 amino acids. V gave up 3 bases and J gave up 6 bases, with 9 bases separating them. CDR3 residues: CASSMARGNSPLHF. The DNA for the CDR3 is TGTGCCAGTAGTATGGCTAGAGGTAATTCACCCCTCCACTTT.